A selection of T cell receptor beta chains follows, all from one sample in a study of cytomegalovirus exposure and HLA in healthy donors. Method: immunoSEQ multiplex PCR; TCRdb's copy keeps in-frame clones and lacks some. The sample includes 180,000 or so clones, approximately 80% of them seen just once. Input material: PBMCs. The receptor source for this set is a woman aged 50 to 60 in good health and CMV-seropositive. CDR3s include the opening cysteine and the closing phenylalanine or tryptophan. The order of the fields is D gene, V gene, J gene, clone size, CDR3 protein, CDR3 DNA. A D gene is named only where the DNA matches it firmly. Not every row has a clone size; where given, it reads once, few, many or a size class.

d_gene: NA
v_gene: TRBV6-5
j_gene: TRBJ2-7
abundance: few
CDR3aa: CASSSSSGPNYEQYF
CDR3nt: TGTGCCAGCAGTTCCTCAAGCGGGCCCAACTACGAGCAGTACTTC

d_gene: NA
v_gene: TRBV19
j_gene: TRBJ2-4
abundance: NA
CDR3aa: CASSTSRVMGENIQYF
CDR3nt: TGTGCCAGTAGTACATCCAGGGTAATGGGCGAAAACATTCAGTACTTC

d_gene: TRBD1
v_gene: TRBV5-8
j_gene: TRBJ2-1
abundance: once
CDR3aa: CASSLGQGSVAEQFF
CDR3nt: TGTGCCAGCAGCTTGGGACAGGGAAGCGTCGCTGAGCAGTTCTTC

d_gene: TRBD1
v_gene: TRBV4-2
j_gene: TRBJ2-5
abundance: NA
CDR3aa: CASSQDLRTGTGETQYF
CDR3nt: TGTGCCAGCAGCCAGGACCTACGGACAGGGACGGGAGAGACCCAGTACTTC

d_gene: TRBD1
v_gene: TRBV7-9
j_gene: TRBJ2-2
abundance: NA
CDR3aa: CSSARGPHGELFF
CDR3nt: TGTTCCAGCGCGAGGGGGCCTCACGGGGAGCTGTTTTTT

d_gene: NA
v_gene: TRBV10-1
j_gene: TRBJ1-1
abundance: NA
CDR3aa: CASAYYGNTEAFF
CDR3nt: TGCGCCAGCGCATACTACGGAAACACTGAAGCTTTCTTT

d_gene: NA
v_gene: TRBV20-1
j_gene: TRBJ1-1
abundance: few
CDR3aa: CSASGHTEAFF
CDR3nt: TGCAGTGCTAGTGGGCACACTGAAGCTTTCTTT

d_gene: NA
v_gene: TRBV6-5
j_gene: TRBJ1-3
abundance: NA
CDR3aa: CASSYSWGRAIYF
CDR3nt: TGTGCCAGCAGTTACTCGTGGGGGCGCGCCATATATTTT

d_gene: NA
v_gene: TRBV7-9
j_gene: TRBJ1-1
abundance: once
CDR3aa: CASSLEGEGTEAFF
CDR3nt: TGTGCCAGCAGCTTAGAGGGGGAGGGCACTGAAGCTTTCTTT

d_gene: NA
v_gene: TRBV7-3
j_gene: TRBJ2-3
abundance: NA
CDR3aa: CASSSSSADTQYF
CDR3nt: TGTGCCAGCAGCTCCTCTAGCGCAGATACGCAGTATTTT

d_gene: NA
v_gene: TRBV7-2
j_gene: TRBJ2-5
abundance: NA
CDR3aa: CASSHGLLQETQYF
CDR3nt: TGTGCCAGCAGCCACGGACTCCTACAAGAGACCCAGTACTTC

d_gene: TRBD1
v_gene: TRBV2
j_gene: TRBJ1-2
abundance: NA
CDR3aa: CASSIPGQLTSNYGYTF
CDR3nt: TGTGCCAGCAGTATCCCGGGACAGCTAACTTCTAACTATGGCTACACCTTC

d_gene: TRBD1
v_gene: TRBV27
j_gene: TRBJ2-1
abundance: NA
CDR3aa: CASGQDRGRYNEQFF
CDR3nt: TGTGCCAGCGGACAGGACAGGGGAAGGTACAATGAGCAGTTCTTC

d_gene: TRBD1
v_gene: TRBV30
j_gene: TRBJ2-7
abundance: few
CDR3aa: CAWSQDRVGEQYF
CDR3nt: TGTGCCTGGTCTCAGGACAGGGTGGGGGAGCAGTACTTC

d_gene: NA
v_gene: TRBV4-3
j_gene: TRBJ2-3
abundance: NA
CDR3aa: CASSRTGLSTDTQYF
CDR3nt: TGCGCCAGCAGCCGAACGGGACTTAGCACAGATACGCAGTATTTT

d_gene: TRBD1
v_gene: TRBV19
j_gene: TRBJ1-5
abundance: NA
CDR3aa: CASSRQGANQPQHF
CDR3nt: TGTGCCAGTAGTCGACAGGGGGCCAATCAGCCCCAGCATTTT

d_gene: NA
v_gene: TRBV2
j_gene: TRBJ1-2
abundance: NA
CDR3aa: CASSNQGLRDGYTF
CDR3nt: TGTGCCAGCAGTAATCAGGGTCTCAGGGATGGCTACACCTTC

d_gene: TRBD2
v_gene: TRBV7-9
j_gene: TRBJ2-7
abundance: NA
CDR3aa: CASSLAGRGGTYEQYF
CDR3nt: TGTGCCAGCAGCTTAGCGGGTCGGGGGGGAACCTACGAGCAGTACTTC

d_gene: TRBD1
v_gene: TRBV7-2
j_gene: TRBJ1-6
abundance: NA
CDR3aa: CARGTGGINSPLHF
CDR3nt: TGTGCCAGGGGGACAGGGGGAATAAATTCACCCCTCCACTTT

d_gene: TRBD1
v_gene: TRBV6-5
j_gene: TRBJ2-7
abundance: NA
CDR3aa: CATGTGGWDEQYF
CDR3nt: TGTGCCACCGGGACAGGGGGCTGGGACGAGCAGTACTTC

d_gene: NA
v_gene: TRBV6-6
j_gene: TRBJ2-5
abundance: NA
CDR3aa: CASSLEWGLQETQYF
CDR3nt: TGTGCCAGCAGCTTAGAATGGGGCTTACAAGAGACCCAGTACTTC

d_gene: TRBD1
v_gene: TRBV19
j_gene: TRBJ1-1
abundance: NA
CDR3aa: CASSTRQGPNEAFF
CDR3nt: TGTGCCAGTAGTACCCGACAGGGGCCCAATGAAGCTTTCTTT

d_gene: NA
v_gene: TRBV6-4
j_gene: TRBJ2-1
abundance: NA
CDR3aa: CASSTQGENNEQFF
CDR3nt: TGTGCCAGCAGTACCCAAGGAGAAAACAATGAGCAGTTCTTC

d_gene: TRBD1
v_gene: TRBV7-2
j_gene: TRBJ2-3
abundance: NA
CDR3aa: CASRPGQGTNTQYF
CDR3nt: TGTGCCAGCCGTCCGGGACAGGGGACGAATACGCAGTATTTT

d_gene: NA
v_gene: TRBV28
j_gene: TRBJ2-3
abundance: once
CDR3aa: CASKLGSGTNTQYF
CDR3nt: TGTGCCAGCAAGTTGGGTAGCGGTACGAATACGCAGTATTTT

d_gene: TRBD2
v_gene: TRBV5-1
j_gene: TRBJ2-7
abundance: NA
CDR3aa: CASSSLTSGRNHGVQYF
CDR3nt: TGCGCCAGCAGCTCCCTGACTAGCGGGAGGAACCATGGTGTGCAGTACTTC

d_gene: TRBD1
v_gene: TRBV11-2
j_gene: TRBJ2-7
abundance: NA
CDR3aa: CASSSVTGGLQYEQYF
CDR3nt: TGTGCCAGCAGCTCCGTTACAGGGGGCCTACAATACGAGCAGTACTTC

d_gene: NA
v_gene: TRBV2
j_gene: TRBJ2-5
abundance: NA
CDR3aa: CASSRSRQPPETQYF
CDR3nt: TGTGCCAGCAGTCGATCTAGACAGCCCCCGGAGACCCAGTACTTC

d_gene: TRBD2
v_gene: TRBV27
j_gene: TRBJ2-1
abundance: NA
CDR3aa: CASSIGLAGIDEQFF
CDR3nt: TGTGCCAGCAGTATAGGCCTAGCGGGGATAGATGAGCAGTTCTTC

d_gene: NA
v_gene: TRBV19
j_gene: TRBJ2-7
abundance: NA
CDR3aa: CASSMRIGRVPTVYF
CDR3nt: TGTGCCAGTAGTATGAGGATAGGAAGAGTCCCCACGGTATACTTC

d_gene: NA
v_gene: TRBV21-1
j_gene: TRBJ1-5
abundance: NA
CDR3aa: CASVAIQGASNQPQHF
CDR3nt: TGTGCCAGCGTCGCGATACAGGGGGCGAGCAATCAGCCCCAGCATTTT

d_gene: TRBD2
v_gene: TRBV5-1
j_gene: TRBJ2-5
abundance: NA
CDR3aa: CASSLELAGEETQYF
CDR3nt: TGCGCCAGCAGCTTGGAACTAGCGGGGGAAGAGACCCAGTACTTC

d_gene: NA
v_gene: TRBV28
j_gene: TRBJ1-5
abundance: once
CDR3aa: CASSFRGHSNQPQHF
CDR3nt: TGTGCCAGCAGTTTCAGGGGACATAGCAATCAGCCCCAGCATTTT

d_gene: TRBD2
v_gene: TRBV4-3
j_gene: TRBJ2-3
abundance: NA
CDR3aa: CASSQFYTSGGITDTQYF
CDR3nt: TGCGCCAGCAGCCAATTTTACACTAGCGGGGGGATCACAGATACGCAGTATTTT

d_gene: TRBD1
v_gene: TRBV6-1
j_gene: TRBJ1-1
abundance: NA
CDR3aa: CASTSRDSVTEAFF
CDR3nt: TGTGCCAGCACCTCCAGGGACAGCGTCACTGAAGCTTTCTTT

d_gene: NA
v_gene: TRBV7-2
j_gene: TRBJ1-2
abundance: NA
CDR3aa: CASTRAVHGYTF
CDR3nt: TGTGCCAGCACCAGGGCCGTTCATGGCTACACCTTC

d_gene: TRBD1
v_gene: TRBV7-2
j_gene: TRBJ2-3
abundance: once
CDR3aa: CASSLTGEPTDTQYF
CDR3nt: TGTGCCAGCAGCTTAACAGGGGAACCAACAGATACGCAGTATTTT

d_gene: NA
v_gene: TRBV13
j_gene: TRBJ2-2
abundance: NA
CDR3aa: CASSSLQGSVTGELFF
CDR3nt: TGTGCCAGCAGCTCCCTCCAGGGATCAGTAACCGGGGAGCTGTTTTTT

d_gene: TRBD1
v_gene: TRBV6-6
j_gene: TRBJ2-1
abundance: NA
CDR3aa: CASSYPGQGRDEQFF
CDR3nt: TGTGCCAGCAGTTACCCGGGACAGGGGAGGGATGAGCAGTTCTTC

d_gene: TRBD2
v_gene: TRBV27
j_gene: TRBJ2-2
abundance: NA
CDR3aa: CASSSLLAGGPSNTGKLFF
CDR3nt: TGTGCCAGCAGTTCCCTCTTAGCGGGAGGGCCCTCGAACACCGGGAAGCTGTTTTTT

d_gene: TRBD1
v_gene: TRBV27
j_gene: TRBJ2-2
abundance: NA
CDR3aa: CASSSPWGQVTGELFF
CDR3nt: TGTGCCAGCAGTTCCCCGTGGGGACAGGTCACCGGGGAGCTGTTTTTT

d_gene: NA
v_gene: TRBV6-5
j_gene: TRBJ2-2
abundance: NA
CDR3aa: CASIPPGTGELFF
CDR3nt: TGTGCCAGCATCCCACCCGGCACCGGGGAGCTGTTTTTT

d_gene: TRBD2
v_gene: TRBV9
j_gene: TRBJ2-5
abundance: NA
CDR3aa: CASSPGLAVETQYF
CDR3nt: TGTGCCAGCAGCCCGGGACTAGCGGTAGAGACCCAGTACTTC

d_gene: NA
v_gene: TRBV6-5
j_gene: TRBJ1-6
abundance: few
CDR3aa: CASRQRSEVSPLHF
CDR3nt: TGTGCCAGCAGACAAAGAAGTGAAGTTTCACCCCTCCACTTT

d_gene: NA
v_gene: TRBV25-1
j_gene: TRBJ1-2
abundance: NA
CDR3aa: CASSEWGQVGGYTF
CDR3nt: TGTGCCAGCAGTGAATGGGGCCAAGTAGGTGGCTACACCTTC

d_gene: NA
v_gene: TRBV27
j_gene: TRBJ2-5
abundance: NA
CDR3aa: CASSPGGARAQYF
CDR3nt: TGTGCCAGCAGTCCCGGAGGGGCGAGGGCCCAGTACTTC

d_gene: TRBD2
v_gene: TRBV4-3
j_gene: TRBJ2-3
abundance: NA
CDR3aa: CASSQVRTSGASRGTDTQYF
CDR3nt: TGCGCCAGCAGCCAAGTACGGACTAGCGGGGCGTCAAGGGGCACAGATACGCAGTATTTT

d_gene: TRBD2
v_gene: TRBV4-3
j_gene: TRBJ2-7
abundance: NA
CDR3aa: CASSQDLGTNHEQYF
CDR3nt: TGCGCCAGCAGCCAAGATTTGGGGACTAACCACGAGCAGTACTTC

d_gene: NA
v_gene: TRBV11-2
j_gene: TRBJ2-5
abundance: NA
CDR3aa: CASSFRETQYF
CDR3nt: TGTGCCAGCAGCTTCAGAGAGACCCAGTACTTC

d_gene: NA
v_gene: TRBV27
j_gene: TRBJ2-2
abundance: NA
CDR3aa: CASSFQGSGELFF
CDR3nt: TGTGCCAGCAGTTTTCAGGGATCCGGGGAGCTGTTTTTT

d_gene: TRBD2
v_gene: TRBV7-2
j_gene: TRBJ2-1
abundance: NA
CDR3aa: CASTSSSGTSGSYNEQFF
CDR3nt: TGTGCCAGCACCTCTAGCTCGGGGACTAGCGGCTCCTACAATGAGCAGTTCTTC

d_gene: NA
v_gene: TRBV2
j_gene: TRBJ1-4
abundance: NA
CDR3aa: CASSELSPGANEKLFF
CDR3nt: TGTGCCAGCAGTGAATTAAGTCCAGGGGCCAATGAAAAACTGTTTTTT

d_gene: TRBD2
v_gene: TRBV6-5
j_gene: TRBJ2-1
abundance: NA
CDR3aa: CASSSSGSSYNEQFF
CDR3nt: TGTGCCAGCAGTTCTAGCGGGAGCTCCTACAATGAGCAGTTCTTC

d_gene: NA
v_gene: TRBV5-4
j_gene: TRBJ1-2
abundance: few
CDR3aa: CASSPERVDRDIYGYTF
CDR3nt: TGTGCCAGCAGCCCAGAAAGGGTGGACAGAGATATCTATGGCTACACCTTC

d_gene: NA
v_gene: TRBV27
j_gene: TRBJ1-1
abundance: NA
CDR3aa: CASSQVKNTEAFF
CDR3nt: TGTGCCAGCAGTCAGGTGAAAAACACTGAAGCTTTCTTT

d_gene: TRBD1
v_gene: TRBV5-4
j_gene: TRBJ1-2
abundance: NA
CDR3aa: CASSLTGVGGYTF
CDR3nt: TGTGCCAGCAGCTTGACAGGGGTCGGTGGCTACACCTTC

d_gene: NA
v_gene: TRBV6-5
j_gene: TRBJ2-7
abundance: NA
CDR3aa: CASSSPGEQYF
CDR3nt: TGTGCCAGCAGTTCCCCCGGCGAGCAGTACTTC

d_gene: TRBD1
v_gene: TRBV6-6
j_gene: TRBJ2-5
abundance: once
CDR3aa: CASSDPGQGQETQYF
CDR3nt: TGTGCCAGCAGTGACCCGGGACAGGGACAAGAGACCCAGTACTTC

d_gene: TRBD2
v_gene: TRBV10-3
j_gene: TRBJ2-7
abundance: NA
CDR3aa: CAISESLTSGLREQYF
CDR3nt: TGTGCCATCAGTGAGTCATTGACTAGCGGCCTTAGGGAACAGTACTTC